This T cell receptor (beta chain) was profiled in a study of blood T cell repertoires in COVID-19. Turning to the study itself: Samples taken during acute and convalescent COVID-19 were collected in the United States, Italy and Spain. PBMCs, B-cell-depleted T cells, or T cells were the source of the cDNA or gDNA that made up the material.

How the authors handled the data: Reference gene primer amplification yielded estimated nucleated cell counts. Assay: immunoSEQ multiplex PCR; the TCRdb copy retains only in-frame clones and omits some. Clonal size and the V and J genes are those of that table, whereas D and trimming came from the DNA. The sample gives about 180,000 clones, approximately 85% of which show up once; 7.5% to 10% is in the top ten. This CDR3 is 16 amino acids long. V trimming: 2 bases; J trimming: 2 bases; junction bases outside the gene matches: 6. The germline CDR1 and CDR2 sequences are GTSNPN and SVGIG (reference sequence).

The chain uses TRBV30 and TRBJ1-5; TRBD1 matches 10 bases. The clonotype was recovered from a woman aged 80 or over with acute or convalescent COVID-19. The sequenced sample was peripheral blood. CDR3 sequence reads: CAWSFRDRGGNQPQHF. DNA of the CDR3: TGTGCCTGGAGTTTCCGGGACAGGGGTGGCAATCAGCCCCAGCATTTT.